This T cell receptor beta chain was identified in a study of T cell responses to AZD1222 COVID-19 vaccine. Study-level results: Donors in the cohort were predominantly white British and more often female, and clonal diversity was possibly underestimated. Sampling that yielded the repertoires occurred only after the peak T cell response.

Pooling was applied to second doses at about 4 or about 12 weeks. This table comes from immunoSEQ multiplex PCR, and its TCRdb copy is limited to in-frame clones, with some not included. Among about 140,000 clones listed, 80% to 95% were seen once. As concerns this clone: Its cognate antigen is unknown.

Trimming pared 4 bases from V and 0 bases from J, leaving 9 bases between. Germline assignment: CDR1 SGHVS and CDR2 FQNEAQ. The CDR3 sequence is 14 residues long. The source is an adult who received the AZD1222 COVID-19 vaccine. Sequencing used peripheral blood, obtained 28 days after the second AZD1222 dose. This chain links TRBV7-8 with TRBJ1-1; D not certain. CDR3 sequence (DNA): TGTGCCAGCAGCTCCCAGAGTTTGAACACTGAAGCTTTCTTT. Amino acids: CASSSQSLNTEAFF.